The 30 T cell receptor beta chains below come from one sample, sequenced in a study of blood T cell repertoires in COVID-19. Some clones are missing from TCRdb's copy, which holds only in-frame ones; the method was immunoSEQ multiplex PCR. This table holds tens of thousands of clones, more than 75% found once. The sample taken for sequencing was peripheral blood. All receptors derive from a human donor in a cohort sampled during active COVID-19.

The chain carries TRBV19 and TRBJ1-2, with D perhaps TRBD1 (5 bases). The CDR3 contains 15 residues. V lost 5 bases and J 6 bases, leaving 19 bases between the germline ends. Germline assignment: CDR1 LNHDA and CDR2 SQIVND (reference sequence). The CDR3 region is CASSGLGLSRHGYTF. As DNA, the CDR3 is TGTGCCAGTAGTGGCTTGGGGCTCTCCCGGCATGGCTACACCTTC.

This clone was found once. The chain employs TRBV5-5 and TRBJ1-5; TRBD1 is a possible D gene (6 bases). The CDR3 spans 14 residues. V lost 5 bases, J lost 3 bases, and 12 bases lay in between. The germline CDR1 and CDR2 sequences are SGHKS and YYEKEE (reference sequence). The CDR3 DNA is TGTGCCAGCAGGGGGGCAGGGGACAATCAGCCCCAGCATTTT. Its translation: CASRGAGDNQPQHF.

The rearrangement joins TRBV5-6 to TRBJ1-5, with D tentatively TRBD1 (6 bases). The CDR3 extends over 14 amino acids. V lost 2 bases and J 1 base, leaving 7 bases between the germline ends. Per germline, CDR1 SGHDT and CDR2 YYEEEE. CDR3 bases: TGTGCCAGCAGCTTAAGGGGGAGCAATCAGCCCCAGCATTTT. Its protein product is CASSLRGSNQPQHF.

The chain uses TRBV3-1 (or the pseudogene TRBV3-2) and TRBJ2-3, with 8 bases matching TRBD2. J lost 0 bases, V lost 0 bases, and 2 bases had no gene match. This CDR3 is 16 amino acids long. Germline V lookup: CDR1 LGHDT, CDR2 YNNKEL (reference sequence). The chain's CDR3 is CASSQELAGSTDTQYF. The CDR3 DNA reads as TGTGCCAGCAGCCAAGAGCTAGCGGGTAGCACAGATACGCAGTATTTT.

CDR3 DNA sequence: TGTGCCACCAGTGCCTTTGGACAGGGGGCGAACTCCCCTATCTATGGCTACACCTTC. Amino acids: CATSAFGQGANSPIYGYTF. The V call is TRBV24-1, the J call TRBJ1-2, with TRBD1 matching over 11 bases. With V trimmed by 5 bases and J by 4 bases, 17 bases remained unmatched. Germline assignment: CDR1 KGHDR and CDR2 SFDVKD. The CDR3 length is 19 residues.

This clone was observed a single time. The rearrangement joins TRBV6-6 to TRBJ2-5; D gene unclear. The CDR3 runs 13 residues. Germline lookup yields CDR1 MNHNY and CDR2 SVGAGI (reference sequence). Trimming removed 6 bases at V and 2 bases at J, with 10 bases between. CDR3 sequence (DNA): TGTGCCAGCAGCCTCGACTTTCAAGAGACCCAGTACTTC. Translating it yields CASSLDFQETQYF.

The rearrangement uses TRBV3-1 (or the pseudogene TRBV3-2) and TRBJ1-2; 10 nucleotides align to TRBD1. Germline V lookup: CDR1 LGHDT, CDR2 YNNKEL (reference sequence). This CDR3 is built from 16 residues. V was pared by 4 bases and J by 8 bases, with 13 bases of the junction left unmatched. CDR3 nucleotides: TGTGCCAGCAGCCTAGTTCCGGGACAGGGGTCGGGAGGCTACACCTTC. This encodes CASSLVPGQGSGGYTF.

This chain joins TRBV18 and TRBJ2-1, with a tentative D call TRBD2 (7 bases). V was pared by 5 bases and J by 4 bases, with 12 bases between. Germline V gives CDR1 KGHSH, CDR2 LQKENI. The CDR3 totals 14 residues. CDR3 nucleotide sequence: TGTGCCAGCTCAGGGGGGGCCCTTTACAATGAGCAGTTCTTC. It is translated as CASSGGALYNEQFF. The entire variable domain, with the rest obtained from reference TRBV18 and TRBJ2-1, is as follows: NAGVMQNPRHLVRRRGQEARLRCSPMKGHSHVYWYRQLPEEGLKFMVYLQKENIIDESGMPKERFSAEFPKEGPSILRIQQVVRGDSAAYFCASSGGALYNEQFFGPGTRLTVL.

In nucleotides, the CDR3 is TGTGCCAGCAGCCCGACAGGGGTGGCAGGAAACACCATATATTTT. This codes for CASSPTGVAGNTIYF. V gene TRBV27 combines with J gene TRBJ1-3; 8 bases line up with TRBD1. Germline V gene data show CDR1 as MNHEY and CDR2 as SMNVEV (reference sequence). The V and J ends lost 6 bases and 4 bases, in that order; junction bases with no gene match: 8. This CDR3 is 15 amino acids long.

The chain combines TRBV5-4 with TRBJ2-6; 8 nucleotides agree with TRBD1. CDR1 is SGHNT, CDR2 YYREEE, per germline (reference sequence). The CDR3 loop spans 16 amino acids. J was trimmed by 3 bases and V by 1 base; bases with no gene match: 3. The CDR3 loop is CASSLNRGDGANVLTF. CDR3 nucleotides: TGTGCCAGCAGCTTGAACAGGGGGGATGGGGCCAACGTCCTGACTTTC.

Here the CDR3 reads CASSLREGPLTDTQYF. DNA of the CDR3: TGTGCCAGCAGTTTGCGGGAGGGCCCACTTACAGATACGCAGTATTTT. V and J are TRBV27 and TRBJ2-3; TRBD2 matches at 9 bases. Trimming took 3 bases from V and 3 from J; bases not matched to a gene: 7. The CDR3 spans 16 residues. Germline assignment: CDR1 MNHEY and CDR2 SMNVEV (reference sequence).

The gene calls are TRBV5-6 and TRBJ2-7; weak D call: TRBD1 (5 bases). This CDR3 is 15 amino acids long. Looked up from germline, CDR1 is SGHDT and CDR2 is YYEEEE. The V and J ends lost 0 bases and 4 bases respectively, with 14 bases between them. Written as DNA, the CDR3 is TGTGCCAGCAGCTTGGGGCAGGGCGAAGGGTACGAGCAGTACTTC. It is translated as CASSLGQGEGYEQYF.

A single count supports this clone. The V call is TRBV28, the J call TRBJ2-7; 14 bases align to TRBD2. The CDR3 is 18 residues long. The germline V gene encodes CDR1 MDHEN and CDR2 SYDVKM. V was pared by 4 bases and J by 5 bases, with 13 bases of the junction left unmatched. The DNA for the CDR3 is TGTGCCAGCAGTTCAACCGGGACTAGCGGGAGAGAATCCCACGAGCAGTACTTC. It encodes CASSSTGTSGRESHEQYF.

This clone appeared once. The chain couples TRBV25-1 to TRBJ1-1, with a tentative D call TRBD1 (6 bases). This CDR3 contains 12 residues. Deletions cut 7 bases from V and 5 bases from J, with 11 bases between. Germline lookup yields CDR1 MGHDK and CDR2 SYGVNS. This CDR3 is CASKQGPTEAFF. The CDR3 DNA follows: TGTGCCAGCAAACAGGGACCTACTGAAGCTTTCTTT.

The sample holds one count of this clone. The chain is built from TRBV5-4 and TRBJ2-7, with TRBD1 matching over 9 bases. V shed 5 bases, J shed 1 base, and the junction held 4 bases outside the gene matches. CDR3 length: 14 amino acids. CDR1 SGHNT and CDR2 YYREEE come from the germline V gene (reference sequence). The CDR3 here is CASRRQGGSYEQYF. CDR3 coding DNA: TGTGCCAGCAGGAGACAGGGGGGGTCCTACGAGCAGTACTTC.

The genes are TRBV5-8 and TRBJ2-6; 7 bases are a match to TRBD1. Germline assignment: CDR1 SGHTS and CDR2 YDEGEE. V gave up 4 bases and J gave up 7 bases; unmatched junction bases: 11. The CDR3 is 16 residues long. Here the CDR3 DNA reads TGTGCCAGCAGCGGCTACAGGGGTACGTCTGCCAACGTCCTGACTTTC. It specifies CASSGYRGTSANVLTF.

In nucleotides, the CDR3 is TGCAGCGCAGTGGGGCTAAACTATGGCTACACCTTC. Protein sequence: CSAVGLNYGYTF. J is TRBJ1-2 and V is TRBV29-1, with TRBD1 as a possible D gene (5 bases). The germline CDR1 and CDR2 sequences are SQVTM and ANQGSEA. V was pared by 7 bases and J by 2 bases, with 11 bases between. This CDR3 is built from 12 residues.

The gene calls are TRBV7-9 and TRBJ1-2; TRBD1 matches at 7 bases. The CDR3 totals 14 residues. The V segment lost 5 bases and the J segment 2 bases; nucleotides outside the gene matches: 5. Germline V CDR1 and CDR2: SEHNR, FQNEAQ (reference sequence). The CDR3 reads CASSAQGMNYGYTF. CDR3 in DNA: TGTGCCAGCAGCGCACAGGGGATGAACTATGGCTACACCTTC.

The CDR3 coding sequence is TGCGCCAGCAGCCTGACGGCCGACAGGGCAAAAGCTTTCTTT. Amino acid sequence: CASSLTADRAKAFF. V usage is TRBV5-1 and J usage is TRBJ1-1; 7 nucleotides line up with TRBD1. Germline V CDR1 and CDR2: SGHRS, YFSETQ. The CDR3 consists of 14 residues. V gave up 4 bases and J gave up 9 bases; unmatched junction bases: 12.

J is TRBJ2-2 and V is TRBV3-1 (or the pseudogene TRBV3-2); the D is unclear. CDR3 length: 15 residues. Germline V CDR1 and CDR2: LGHDT, YNNKEL (reference sequence). V was clipped by 2 bases and J by 5 bases, with 12 bases between them. The CDR3 DNA reads TGTGCCAGCAGCCAAACGACTCCCCTTACCGGGGAGCTGTTTTTT. This encodes CASSQTTPLTGELFF.

The V gene is TRBV7-8, the J gene TRBJ1-2; D remains ambiguous. The V and J ends lost 1 base and 4 bases respectively, with 7 bases between them. Germline values: CDR1 SGHVS, CDR2 FQNEAQ. The CDR3 sequence is 13 residues long. CDR3 bases: TGTGCCAGCAGCTTAGGCGGTCCCTATGGCTACACCTTC. Residues: CASSLGGPYGYTF.

The chain links TRBV24-1 to TRBJ2-1; TRBD2 is a possible D gene (5 bases). This CDR3 region has 13 residues. Germline values: CDR1 KGHDR, CDR2 SFDVKD. V dropped 10 bases and J dropped 10 bases, with 19 bases sitting between them. This chain's CDR3 is CATSGLLGVEQFF. In DNA, the CDR3 is TGTGCCACGTCCGGACTCCTGGGCGTAGAGCAGTTCTTC.

The genes are TRBV28 and TRBJ2-1, with 10 bases fitting TRBD2. Germline values: CDR1 MDHEN, CDR2 SYDVKM. CDR3 length: 16 residues. The V segment lost 7 bases and the J segment 3 bases; nucleotides outside the gene matches: 9. The CDR3 reads CASTQAGLADYNEQFF. In nucleotides, the CDR3 is TGTGCCAGCACCCAGGCCGGACTAGCGGACTACAATGAGCAGTTCTTC.

The chain links TRBV27 to TRBJ1-2; the D is unclear. Looked up from germline, CDR1 is MNHEY and CDR2 is SMNVEV (reference sequence). The germline V and J ends were trimmed by 2 bases and 3 bases, with 7 bases remaining between them. The CDR3 totals 13 residues. This chain's CDR3 is CASSLGQYYGYTF. CDR3 DNA sequence: TGTGCCAGCAGTTTAGGGCAGTACTATGGCTACACCTTC.

J is TRBJ2-7 and V is TRBV7-3, with D maybe TRBD1 (5 bases). The CDR3 has 12 residues. The V end lost 2 bases, the J end lost 6 bases, and 8 bases lay between the germline ends. CDR1 and CDR2 (germline): SGHTA, FQGTGA. DNA of the CDR3: TGTGCCAGCAGCTTAGACAGAGGCGAGCAGTACTTC. It yields the protein CASSLDRGEQYF.

The gene calls are TRBV19 and TRBJ1-1; D is unresolved. CDR1 and CDR2 from the germline V gene are LNHDA and SQIVND (reference sequence). The CDR3 contains 13 residues. V gave up 7 bases and J gave up 4 bases, with 13 bases separating them. The CDR3 sequence: CASTTSGSTEAFF. The CDR3 DNA is TGTGCCAGTACTACATCAGGTTCCACTGAAGCTTTCTTT.

The J gene is TRBJ2-1, the V gene TRBV10-3, with 13 bases that match TRBD2. CDR3 length equals 15 residues. From germline, CDR1 is ENHRY and CDR2 SYGVKD. V was clipped by 3 bases and J by 7 bases; unmatched bases: 3. DNA of the CDR3: TGTGCCATCAGTGAAAGGGGACTAGCGGGAAATGAGCAGTTCTTC. It is translated as CAISERGLAGNEQFF.

This sequence joins TRBV18 and TRBJ2-1; D uncertain. V lost 2 bases, J lost 1 base, and 12 bases lay in between. The CDR3 length is 16 residues. Germline values: CDR1 KGHSH, CDR2 LQKENI. The CDR3 DNA reads TGTGCCAGCTCACCAACTACTTACCTTTCCTACAATGAGCAGTTCTTC. It codes for CASSPTTYLSYNEQFF. The entire variable domain, with the rest obtained from reference TRBV18 and TRBJ2-1, is as follows: NAGVMQNPRHLVRRRGQEARLRCSPMKGHSHVYWYRQLPEEGLKFMVYLQKENIIDESGMPKERFSAEFPKEGPSILRIQQVVRGDSAAYFCASSPTTYLSYNEQFFGPGTRLTVL.

The chain combines TRBV6-4 with TRBJ2-1; a possible D gene is TRBD1 (6 bases). With 9 bases removed from V and 4 bases from J, the gap between germline ends came to 25 bases. This CDR3 contains 17 residues. In germline, CDR1 is MRHNA, CDR2 SNTAGT. CDR3 in amino acids: CARIERGPAQGYNEQFF. The CDR3 nucleotides are TGTGCCAGGATTGAGAGGGGCCCGGCCCAGGGGTACAATGAGCAGTTCTTC.

The genes are TRBV5-1 and TRBJ2-1; D gene uncertain. From germline, CDR1 is SGHRS and CDR2 YFSETQ. Trimming removed 0 bases at V and 2 bases at J, with 6 bases between. This CDR3 is built from 14 residues. CDR3 in amino acids: CASSLGGPYNEQFF. CDR3 in DNA: TGCGCCAGCAGCTTGGGTGGGCCCTACAATGAGCAGTTCTTC.